These T cell receptor beta chains were read from a single sample in a study of post-analysis software for immune sequencing data. TCRdb itself ran the PCR reads through MiXCR, one entry per CDR3 protein. The data contain roughly 400,000 distinct CDR3 sequences, about 39% of them singletons. The sample consisted of blood. All receptors come from a girl aged 2-10 years with multiple sclerosis. Each CDR3 is given with its conserved first and last residue. The D gene is left open where the match is weak. Not every row has a clone size; where given, it reads once, few, many or a size class.

-	TRBV7-9	TRBJ2-3	-	CASSPRTVTTDTQYF	TGTGCCAGCAGCCCCAGGACAGTAACCACAGATACGCAGTATTTT
few	TRBV5-1	TRBJ2-1	TRBD2	CASSFPPSGHNEQFF	TGCGCCAGCAGCTTCCCCCCTAGCGGCCACAATGAGCAGTTCTTC
few	TRBV10-3	TRBJ2-5	-	CAISEPNGGGGQETQYF	TGTGCCATCAGTGAGCCGAATGGGGGGGGCGGACAAGAGACCCAGTACTTC
few	TRBV9	TRBJ2-1	TRBD1	CASSRDRANEQFF	TGTGCCAGCAGCCGGGACAGGGCAAATGAGCAGTTCTTC
few	TRBV12-3/TRBV12-4	TRBJ1-5	-	CASSSRTATNQPQHF	TGTGCCAGCAGTTCCCGGACAGCTACGAATCAGCCCCAGCATTTT
few	TRBV28	TRBJ1-2	TRBD1	CASSSWTGTDYGYTF	TGTGCCAGCAGTTCGTGGACAGGGACCGACTATGGCTACACCTTC
-	TRBV14	TRBJ2-1	-	CASSREPTVLFF	TGTGCCAGCAGCAGGGAGCCGACCGTTCTGTTCTTC
few	TRBV29-1	TRBJ2-7	-	CSTTTYSVLNEQYF	TGCAGCACGACCACCTATAGCGTTCTCAACGAGCAGTACTTC
-	TRBV28	TRBJ2-1	-	CASSPIIGGWGSLDNEQFF	TGTGCCAGCAGCCCGATAATTGGGGGATGGGGGTCTTTAGACAATGAGCAGTTCTTC
-	TRBV5-1	TRBJ1-5	TRBD1	CASREQGFPQPQHF	TGCGCCAGCAGGGAACAGGGGTTCCCTCAGCCCCAGCATTTT
few	TRBV12-3/TRBV12-4	TRBJ1-5	-	CASSLKTGLNQPQHF	TGTGCCAGCAGTCTGAAGACAGGCTTGAATCAGCCCCAGCATTTT
few	TRBV9	TRBJ2-7	-	CASSVGEAPTYEQYF	TGTGCCAGCAGCGTAGGAGAGGCCCCAACCTACGAGCAGTACTTC
-	TRBV7-9	TRBJ1-1	TRBD1	CASSLGRGAEAFF	TGTGCCAGCAGCTTGGGCAGGGGGGCTGAAGCTTTCTTT
few	TRBV7-2	TRBJ1-5	-	CASSLERQRNQPQHF	TGTGCCAGCAGCTTAGAACGACAACGCAATCAGCCCCAGCATTTT
-	TRBV6-5	TRBJ1-4	-	CASHPGARNEKRFF	TGTGCCAGCCACCCGGGGGCCCGCAATGAAAAACGGTTTTTT
few	TRBV5-1	TRBJ2-1	-	CASSLTSGDYNEQFF	TGCGCCAGCAGCTTAACATCCGGGGACTACAATGAGCAGTTCTTC
-	TRBV29-1	TRBJ2-7	TRBD1	CSVDGTAFLSYNEQYF	TGCAGCGTTGACGGGACAGCATTTCTCTCCTACAATGAGCAGTACTTC
once	TRBV6-1	TRBJ1-2	-	CASSETPLKRSPHHYGYTF	TGTGCTAGCAGTGAAACCCCATTAAAACGGAGCCCACATCACTATGGCTACACCTTC
-	TRBV19	TRBJ1-1	-	CASSTGFREAFF	TGTGCCAGTAGTACGGGCTTCCGTGAAGCTTTCTTT
-	TRBV5-1	TRBJ2-5	TRBD1	CASSDRGRSEETQYF	TGCGCCAGCAGCGACAGGGGGAGGTCGGAGGAGACCCAGTACTTC
-	TRBV6-1	TRBJ1-2	-	CASTSSNYGYTF	TGTGCCAGCACCTCATCTAACTATGGCTACACCTTC
-	TRBV6-6	TRBJ2-7	-	CASSRGGFYEQYF	TGTGCCAGCTCCCGTGGCGGATTCTACGAGCAGTACTTC
-	TRBV3-1	TRBJ2-3	-	CASSHGDTQYF	TGTGCCAGCAGCCACGGAGATACGCAGTATTTT
-	TRBV4-1	TRBJ1-4	-	CASSQGLGGANEKLFF	TGCGCCAGCAGCCAAGGTCTGGGGGGTGCTAATGAAAAACTGTTTTTT
-	TRBV21-1	TRBJ2-5	-	CASSKVRTGGGETQYF	TGTGCCAGCAGCAAAGTCCGGACAGGGGGCGGTGAGACCCAGTACTTC
-	TRBV3-1	TRBJ1-6	-	CASSPHRASPLHF	TGTGCCAGCAGCCCACACAGGGCTTCACCCCTCCACTTT
-	TRBV7-9	TRBJ1-5	-	CASSPIRAGGNQPQHF	TGTGCCAGCAGCCCGATAAGGGCAGGAGGCAATCAGCCCCAGCATTTT
-	TRBV18	TRBJ1-2	-	CASSPPDYGYTF	TGTGCCAGCTCACCACCAGACTATGGCTACACCTTC
-	TRBV7-3	TRBJ2-5	-	CASSNLHRVEETQYF	TGTGCCAGCAGCAACCTTCACAGGGTCGAGGAGACCCAGTACTTC
-	TRBV29-1	TRBJ1-6	-	CSVQQGRDSPLHF	TGCAGCGTTCAACAGGGTCGTGATTCACCCCTCCACTTT
-	TRBV4-3	TRBJ2-2	TRBD2	CASSQDLFASGPNTGELFF	TGCGCCAGCAGCCAAGATTTGTTCGCTAGCGGTCCTAACACCGGGGAGCTGTTTTTT
-	TRBV11-1	TRBJ1-1	-	CASSPGGSQPAFF	TGTGCCAGCAGCCCCGGAGGTAGTCAGCCCGCTTTCTTT
-	TRBV27	TRBJ2-1	-	CASSKGGGSYNEQFF	TGTGCCAGCAGTAAAGGAGGCGGCTCCTACAATGAGCAGTTCTTC
-	TRBV5-1	TRBJ2-7	-	CASSYLRGGRDEQYF	TGCGCCAGCAGCTACCTCCGGGGTGGTAGGGACGAGCAGTACTTC
few	TRBV10-3	TRBJ1-2	-	CAIPGGLSSEGYTF	TGTGCCATCCCCGGGGGGTTATCGTCGGAGGGCTACACCTTC
-	TRBV5-1	TRBJ2-7	TRBD1	CASSISGQGYEQYF	TGCGCCAGCAGCATCTCGGGACAGGGCTACGAGCAGTACTTC
once	TRBV10-3	TRBJ1-1	-	CAIGWRNTEAFF	TGTGCCATCGGTTGGAGGAACACTGAAGCTTTCTTT
few	TRBV20-1	TRBJ2-7	-	CSARGSRGQDEQYF	TGCAGTGCTAGAGGGTCGCGGGGGCAGGACGAGCAGTACTTC
many	TRBV12-3/TRBV12-4	TRBJ2-5	-	CASSLGRGETQYF	TGTGCCAGCAGCTTAGGCAGGGGAGAGACCCAGTACTTC
-	TRBV11-2	TRBJ2-3	-	CVSSLVGIRTSGSTDTQYF	TGTGTCAGCAGCTTAGTGGGGATTAGGACGAGCGGAAGCACAGATACGCAGTATTTT
few	TRBV15	TRBJ2-3	-	CATSRDFGPDTQYF	TGTGCCACCAGCAGAGATTTCGGTCCAGATACGCAGTATTTT
-	TRBV20-1	TRBJ2-3	TRBD2	CSARAGLAGARSTDTQYF	TGCAGTGCTAGAGCCGGACTAGCGGGAGCAAGGTCCACAGATACGCAGTATTTT
once	TRBV5-1	TRBJ2-6	-	CASSLLTHSGANVLTF	TGCGCCAGCAGCTTGTTGACCCACTCTGGGGCCAACGTCCTGACTTTC
-	TRBV20-1	TRBJ2-1	-	CSARETSNSYNEQFF	TGCAGTGCTAGAGAGACTTCCAACTCCTACAATGAGCAGTTCTTC
few	TRBV28	TRBJ2-3	-	CASSSLGSQYF	TGTGCCAGCAGTTCCCTCGGCTCGCAGTATTTT